This TCR beta chain appears in the sequencing data of a study of blood T cell repertoires in COVID-19. Study details: Donors in the United States, Italy and Spain gave samples during acute or convalescent COVID-19. PBMCs, B-cell-depleted T cells, or T cells were the source of the cDNA or gDNA that made up the material.

In the source study's methods: Estimates of nucleated cell counts were drawn from the amplification of reference gene primers. The assay was immunoSEQ multiplex PCR, and TCRdb's table has in-frame clones only and misses some. V and J calls and clone size come straight from that table; D and trimming were deduced from the DNA. The sample has approximately 310,000 clones, about nine tenths seen once. The clonotype comes from a man aged 50-60 years with active or convalescent COVID-19. Sequencing was done on a sample of peripheral blood.

CDR3 in DNA: TGTGCCAGTAGTAAACAGGGGACCTTCTATGGCTACACCTTC. The encoded protein is CASSKQGTFYGYTF. The V call is TRBV19, the J call TRBJ1-2; 7 bases are a match to TRBD1. Germline V gene sequence: CDR1 LNHDA, CDR2 SQIVND (reference sequence). Unmatched junction bases numbered 6, after V lost 4 bases and J lost 4 bases. The CDR3 totals 14 residues.